The 12 T cell receptor beta chains presented below share a single source sample, sequenced in a study of blood T cell repertoires in COVID-19. Clones were read by immunoSEQ multiplex PCR, and TCRdb kept only the in-frame ones, dropping some. The sample has some 190,000 clones; approximately 90% are singletons. The source material was peripheral blood. These TCRs come from a human donor in a cohort sampled during active COVID-19.

The rearrangement uses TRBV27 and TRBJ2-5, with a weak D call TRBD1 (5 bases). Trimming cost V 0 bases and J 1 base, with 9 bases left between them. The CDR3 runs 15 residues. The germline V gene encodes CDR1 MNHEY and CDR2 SMNVEV (reference sequence). The CDR3 bases are TGTGCCAGCAGTTTATCTGGCAGGGCCCAAGAGACCCAGTACTTC. Amino acids: CASSLSGRAQETQYF.

CDR3 sequence: CASSLTGAPLNTEAFF. The CDR3 DNA reads TGTGCCAGCAGCTTAACAGGGGCCCCCTTGAACACTGAAGCTTTCTTT. The chain is built from TRBV5-6 and TRBJ1-1; TRBD1 agrees at 7 bases. Trimming cost V 2 bases and J 0 bases; bases outside gene matches: 7. The CDR3 consists of 16 residues. Germline V gives CDR1 SGHDT, CDR2 YYEEEE.

V usage is TRBV6-2 or TRBV6-3 and J usage is TRBJ1-1; possibly TRBD1 for D (5 bases). Germline CDR1 is MNHEY and CDR2 is SVGEGT. Deletions cut 4 bases from V and 7 bases from J, with 13 bases between. The CDR3 totals 13 residues. CDR3 residues: CASSFTRRGEAFF. DNA of the CDR3: TGTGCCAGCAGTTTTACAAGGAGGGGTGAAGCTTTCTTT.

The V gene is TRBV3-1 (or the pseudogene TRBV3-2), the J gene TRBJ2-7; unclear D gene. The germline V and J ends were trimmed by 0 bases and 1 base, with 10 bases remaining between them. CDR1 and CDR2 (germline): LGHDT, YNNKEL (reference sequence). The CDR3 sequence is 15 residues long. The CDR3: CASSQDLSMSYEQYF. In nucleotides, the CDR3 is TGTGCCAGCAGCCAAGATCTCTCTATGTCCTACGAGCAGTACTTC.

V usage is TRBV30 and J usage is TRBJ2-5, with a weak D call TRBD2 (6 bases). This CDR3 comprises 15 residues. V lost 5 bases to trimming and J lost 0 bases, with 16 bases between them. Germline values: CDR1 GTSNPN, CDR2 SVGIG (reference sequence). CDR3 DNA: TGTGCCTGGGGACCTGGAGGGGCCCACCAAGAGACCCAGTACTTC. Encoded protein: CAWGPGGAHQETQYF.

The chain links TRBV5-4 to TRBJ2-7; no definite D call. V lost 0 bases, J lost 6 bases, and 13 bases lay in between. The length of the CDR3 is 14 residues. Looked up from germline, CDR1 is SGHNT and CDR2 is YYREEE (reference sequence). For the CDR3, the DNA is TGTGCCAGCAGCTTGGAAGGTAGCTCCATCGAGCAGTACTTC. It is translated as CASSLEGSSIEQYF. Looking up the rest from reference TRBV5-4 and TRBJ2-7 gives the full variable domain: ETGVTQSPTHLIKTRGQQVTLRCSSQSGHNTVSWYQQALGQGPQFIFQYYREEENGRGNFPPRFSGLQFPNYSSELNVNALELDDSALYLCASSLEGSSIEQYFGPGTRLTVT.

The chain combines TRBV29-1 with TRBJ1-1; D unresolved. CDR1 is SQVTM, CDR2 ANQGSEA, per germline. V lost 7 bases and J lost 5, with 11 bases in between. This CDR3 has 11 residues. CDR3 protein: CSGGSGTEAFF. The CDR3 DNA sequence: TGCAGCGGTGGAAGCGGGACTGAAGCTTTCTTT.

This clone appeared a single time. Other DNA variants within this sample encode the same CDR3. The chain combines TRBV3-1 (or the pseudogene TRBV3-2) with TRBJ2-5; no firm D call. The ends were cut back, 1 base at V and 4 bases at J, with 4 bases in the middle. The CDR3 length is 12 residues. Germline V CDR1 and CDR2: LGHDT, YNNKEL (reference sequence). CDR3 nucleotides: TGTGCCAGCAGCCAAGGCGGAGAGACCCAGTACTTC. Protein: CASSQGGETQYF.

The V gene is TRBV11-2, the J gene TRBJ2-1, with a possible D match to TRBD2 (6 bases). CDR1 is SGHAT and CDR2 is FQNNGV in the germline V gene. The CDR3 extends over 11 amino acids. Between the trimmed V and J ends, which lost 11 bases and 8 bases, there was a span of 13 bases. CDR3 sequence (DNA): TGTGCCGGCGGGGTGCGGGATGAGCAGTTCTTC. This codes for CAGGVRDEQFF. Full variable domain (missing parts from reference TRBV11-2 and TRBJ2-1): EAGVAQSPRYKIIEKRQSVAFWCNPISGHATLYWYQQILGQGPKLLIQFQNNGVVDDSQLPKDRFSAERLKGVDSTLKIQPAKLEDSAVYLCAGGVRDEQFFGPGTRLTVL.

The genes are TRBV7-8 and TRBJ2-7, with 8 bases matching TRBD1. Trimming removed 8 bases from V and 6 bases from J; junction bases left unmatched: 12. This CDR3 has 14 residues. Germline V gene data show CDR1 as SGHVS and CDR2 as FQNEAQ. CDR3 sequence: CASGRTGTGLEQYF. CDR3 coding DNA: TGTGCCAGCGGACGAACCGGGACAGGTCTCGAGCAGTACTTC. The variable domain in full, with the rest retrieved from reference TRBV7-8 and TRBJ2-7, is GAGVSQSPRYKVAKRGQDVALRCDPISGHVSLFWYQQALGQGPEFLTYFQNEAQLDKSGLPSDRFFAERPEGSVSTLKIQRTQQEDSAVYLCASGRTGTGLEQYFGPGTRLTVT.

This sequence joins TRBV4-1 and TRBJ2-7; 9 bases are a match to TRBD2. Looked up from germline, CDR1 is MGHRA and CDR2 is YSYEKL. Germline trimming cut 6 bases from V and 4 bases from J; bases unmatched to any gene: 10. CDR3 length: 15 amino acids. This CDR3 is CASRPVAGEKYEQYF. The CDR3 DNA sequence: TGCGCCAGCAGACCAGTAGCGGGGGAAAAGTACGAGCAGTACTTC.

The chain is built from TRBV5-4 and TRBJ2-2; no clear D. This CDR3 contains 16 residues. CDR1 and CDR2 (germline): SGHNT, YYREEE (reference sequence). With 0 bases removed from V and 0 bases from J, the gap between germline ends came to 9 bases. DNA for the CDR3: TGTGCCAGCAGCTTGGGCCAGAAATCGAACACCGGGGAGCTGTTTTTT. Translated: CASSLGQKSNTGELFF.